A selection of T cell receptor beta chains follows, all from one sample in a study of T cells in Graves' hyperthyroidism and ophthalmopathy. MiXCR, run by TCRdb on the multiplex PCR reads, gives a single entry per CDR3 protein. The sample carries around 420,000 distinct CDR3 sequences, 15% to 19% recorded once. Input material: blood. Receptors originate from a woman between 18 and 29 years old with Graves' hyperthyroidism. Each CDR3 is given with its conserved first and last residue. D genes are given only for firm matches.

TRBV30,TRBJ1-5,.,13,CAWSRQPNQPQHF
TRBV30,TRBJ2-3,.,14,CAWSISPSTDTQYF
TRBV18,TRBJ1-2,.,12,CASSPGGYGYTF
TRBV6-1,TRBJ2-7,.,14,CASSGRDGRSEQYF
TRBV5-8,TRBJ1-5,.,17,CASSGQTTTYSNQPQHF
TRBV3-1,TRBJ1-1,TRBD1,13,CASSQGKGAGAFF
TRBV3-1,TRBJ2-3,.,13,CASSQRGTDTQYF
TRBV5-1,TRBJ2-3,TRBD2,18,CASSLSTRAGGPSDTQYF
TRBV5-5,TRBJ2-3,.,15,CASSQGLTSTDTQYF
TRBV11-2,TRBJ2-5,TRBD2,15,CANSRLAGGQEAQYF
TRBV6-1,TRBJ1-2,.,14,CASSRDGGLYGYTF
TRBV3-1,TRBJ2-1,.,12,CASSQVRNEQFF
TRBV29-1,TRBJ2-4,.,12,CSVETGSNIQYF
TRBV30,TRBJ1-2,.,14,CAWSWGGGNYGYTF
TRBV20-1,TRBJ2-1,TRBD1,12,CSAIRGYDEQFF
TRBV28,TRBJ2-2,.,17,CASSPPARRSLTGELFF
TRBV2,TRBJ1-5,TRBD1,13,CASRAGGNQPQHF
TRBV29-1,TRBJ2-1,.,14,CSVEGATVYNEQFF
TRBV9,TRBJ1-1,.,12,CASSVGLSEAFF
TRBV12-5,TRBJ2-5,.,14,CASGLQGLQETQYF
TRBV9,TRBJ2-5,.,17,CASSPPTGYDLGETQYF
TRBV4-1,TRBJ2-7,TRBD1,16,CASSLTDRPSSYEQYF
TRBV7-3,TRBJ2-1,TRBD2,15,CASSFNSGRGNEQFF
TRBV6-1,TRBJ1-4,.,14,CASRAPGAGEKLFF
TRBV6-1,TRBJ2-7,.,14,CASRREESSYEQYF
TRBV6-1,TRBJ2-3,.,13,CAGPPPHTDTQYF
TRBV6-5,TRBJ2-7,.,16,CASSYSRNIYSYEQYF
TRBV27,TRBJ2-7,TRBD2,14,CASSFTFGGDEQYF